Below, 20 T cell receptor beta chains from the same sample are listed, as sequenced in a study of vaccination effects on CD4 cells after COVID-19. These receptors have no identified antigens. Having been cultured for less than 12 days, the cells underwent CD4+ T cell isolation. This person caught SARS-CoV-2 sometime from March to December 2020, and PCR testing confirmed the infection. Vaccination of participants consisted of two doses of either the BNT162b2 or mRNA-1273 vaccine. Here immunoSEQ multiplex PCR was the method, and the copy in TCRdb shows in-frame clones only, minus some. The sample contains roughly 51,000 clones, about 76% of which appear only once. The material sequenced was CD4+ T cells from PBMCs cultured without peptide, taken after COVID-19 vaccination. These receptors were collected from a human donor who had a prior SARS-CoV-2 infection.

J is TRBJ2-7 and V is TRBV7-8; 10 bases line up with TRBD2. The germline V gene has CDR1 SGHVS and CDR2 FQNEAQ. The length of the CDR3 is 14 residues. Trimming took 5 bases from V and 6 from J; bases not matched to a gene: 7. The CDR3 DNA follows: TGTGCCAGCAGCCTCCACCTAGCGGGAGCCGAGCAGTACTTC. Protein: CASSLHLAGAEQYF.

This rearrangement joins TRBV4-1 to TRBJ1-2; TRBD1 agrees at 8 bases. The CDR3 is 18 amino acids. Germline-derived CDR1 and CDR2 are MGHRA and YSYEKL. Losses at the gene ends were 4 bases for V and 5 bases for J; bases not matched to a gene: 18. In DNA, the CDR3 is TGCGCCAGCAGCCCCTTTGGCAGGGGGCTTATTAATTGGTATGGCTACACCTTC. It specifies CASSPFGRGLINWYGYTF.

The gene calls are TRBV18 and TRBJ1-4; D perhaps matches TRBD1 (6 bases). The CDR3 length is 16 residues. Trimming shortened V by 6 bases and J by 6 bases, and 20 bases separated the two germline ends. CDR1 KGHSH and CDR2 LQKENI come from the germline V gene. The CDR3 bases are TGTGCCAGCTCTCAGAACTGGGGGGGGCCGGATGAAAAACTGTTTTTT. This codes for CASSQNWGGPDEKLFF.

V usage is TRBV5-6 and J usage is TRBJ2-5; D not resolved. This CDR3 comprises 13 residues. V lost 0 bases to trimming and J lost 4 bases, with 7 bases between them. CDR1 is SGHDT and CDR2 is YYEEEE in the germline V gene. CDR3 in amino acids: CASSLASSETQYF. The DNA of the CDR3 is TGTGCCAGCAGCTTGGCTTCCTCAGAGACCCAGTACTTC.

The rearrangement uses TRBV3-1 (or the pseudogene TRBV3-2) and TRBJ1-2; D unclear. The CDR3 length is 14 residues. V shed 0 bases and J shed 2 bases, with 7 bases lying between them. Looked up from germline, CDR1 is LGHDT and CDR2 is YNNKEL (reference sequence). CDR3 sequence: CASSQEAGNYGYTF. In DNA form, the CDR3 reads TGTGCCAGCAGCCAAGAGGCGGGGAACTATGGCTACACCTTC.

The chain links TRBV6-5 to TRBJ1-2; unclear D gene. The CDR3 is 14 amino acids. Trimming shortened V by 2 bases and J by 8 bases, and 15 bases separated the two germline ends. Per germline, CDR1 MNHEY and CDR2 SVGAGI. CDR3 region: CASSYEIGTEGYTF. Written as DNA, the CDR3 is TGTGCCAGCAGTTACGAGATCGGCACGGAAGGCTACACCTTC.

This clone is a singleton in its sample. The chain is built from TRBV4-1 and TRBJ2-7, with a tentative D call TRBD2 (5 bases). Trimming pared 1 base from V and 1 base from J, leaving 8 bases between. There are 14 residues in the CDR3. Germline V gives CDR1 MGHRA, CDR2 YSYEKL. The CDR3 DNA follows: TGCGCCAGCAGCCAAGTAGGGAGATCCTACGAGCAGTACTTC. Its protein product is CASSQVGRSYEQYF.

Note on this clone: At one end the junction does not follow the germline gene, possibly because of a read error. The CDR3 loop reads CASSSDVGQPQHF. Here the CDR3 DNA reads TGTGCTAGCAGCTCCGACGTAGGTCAGCCCCAGCATTTT. The chain recombines TRBV7-7 with TRBJ1-5, with no clear D. Looked up from germline, CDR1 is SSHAT and CDR2 is FNYEAQ (reference sequence). This CDR3 has 13 amino acids.

The CDR3 sequence: CSAREQGEQFF. CDR3 in DNA: TGCAGTGCTAGAGAGCAAGGTGAGCAGTTCTTC. V usage is TRBV20-1 and J usage is TRBJ2-1; D uncertain. This CDR3 is 11 amino acids long. Trimming stripped 0 bases from V and 9 bases from J, with 6 bases between. Germline loops: CDR1 DFQATT, CDR2 SNEGSKA (reference sequence).

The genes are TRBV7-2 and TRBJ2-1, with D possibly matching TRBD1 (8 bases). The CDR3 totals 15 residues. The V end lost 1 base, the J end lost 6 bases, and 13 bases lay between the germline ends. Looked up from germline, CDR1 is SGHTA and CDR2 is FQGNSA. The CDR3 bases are TGTGCCAGCAGCTTAGGACAGGGGAGGGCCAATGAGCAGTTCTTC. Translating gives CASSLGQGRANEQFF.

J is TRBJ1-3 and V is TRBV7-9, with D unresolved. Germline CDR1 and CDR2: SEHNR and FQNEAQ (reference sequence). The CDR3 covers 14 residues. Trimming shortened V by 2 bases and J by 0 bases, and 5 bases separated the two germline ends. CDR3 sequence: CASSLTTSGNTIYF. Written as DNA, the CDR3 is TGTGCCAGCAGCTTAACCACCTCTGGAAACACCATATATTTT.

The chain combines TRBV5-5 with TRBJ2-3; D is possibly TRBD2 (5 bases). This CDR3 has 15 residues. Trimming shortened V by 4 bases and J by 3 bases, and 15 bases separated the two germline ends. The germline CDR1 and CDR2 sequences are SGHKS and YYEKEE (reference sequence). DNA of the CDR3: TGTGCCAGCAGCAGGACTCCTCCTCTGACAGATACGCAGTATTTT. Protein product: CASSRTPPLTDTQYF. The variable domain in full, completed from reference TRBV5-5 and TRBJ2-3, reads DAGVTQSPTHLIKTRGQQVTLRCSPISGHKSVSWYQQVLGQGPQFIFQYYEKEERGRGNFPDRFSARQFPNYSSELNVNALLLGDSALYLCASSRTPPLTDTQYFGPGTRLTVL.

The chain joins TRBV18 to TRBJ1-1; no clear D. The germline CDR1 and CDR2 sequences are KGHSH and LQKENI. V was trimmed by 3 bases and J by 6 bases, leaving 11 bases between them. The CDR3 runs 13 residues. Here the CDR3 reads CASSPEGKAEAFF. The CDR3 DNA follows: TGTGCCAGCTCACCGGAAGGGAAGGCTGAAGCTTTCTTT.

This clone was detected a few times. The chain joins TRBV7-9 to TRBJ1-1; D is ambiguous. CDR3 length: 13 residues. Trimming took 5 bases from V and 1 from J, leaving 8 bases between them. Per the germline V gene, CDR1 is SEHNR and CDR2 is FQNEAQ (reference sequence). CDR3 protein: CASSGYRNTEAFF. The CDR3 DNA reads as TGTGCCAGCAGCGGGTACCGGAACACTGAAGCTTTCTTT.

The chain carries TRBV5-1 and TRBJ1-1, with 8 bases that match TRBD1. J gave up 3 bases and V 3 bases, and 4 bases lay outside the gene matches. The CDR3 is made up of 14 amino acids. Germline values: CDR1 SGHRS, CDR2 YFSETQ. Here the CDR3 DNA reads TGCGCCAGCAGCTCCCTGACAGGGGACACTGAAGCTTTCTTT. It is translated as CASSSLTGDTEAFF.

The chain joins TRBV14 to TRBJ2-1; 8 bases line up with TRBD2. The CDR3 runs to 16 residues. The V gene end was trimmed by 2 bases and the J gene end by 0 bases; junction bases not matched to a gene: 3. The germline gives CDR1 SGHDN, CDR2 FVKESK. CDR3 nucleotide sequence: TGTGCCAGCAGCCAACCGGGAGGGTTCTCCTACAATGAGCAGTTCTTC. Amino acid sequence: CASSQPGGFSYNEQFF. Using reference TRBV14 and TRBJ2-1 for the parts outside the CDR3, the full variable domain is EAGVTQFPSHSVIEKGQTVTLRCDPISGHDNLYWYRRVMGKEIKFLLHFVKESKQDESGMPNNRFLAERTGGTYSTLKVQPAELEDSGVYFCASSQPGGFSYNEQFFGPGTRLTVL.

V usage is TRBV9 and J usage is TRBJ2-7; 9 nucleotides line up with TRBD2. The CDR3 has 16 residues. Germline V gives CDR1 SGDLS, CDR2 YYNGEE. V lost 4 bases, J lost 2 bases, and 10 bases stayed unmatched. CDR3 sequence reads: CASSPHSGGSAYEQYF. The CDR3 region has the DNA TGTGCCAGCAGCCCTCATAGCGGGGGATCTGCCTACGAGCAGTACTTC.

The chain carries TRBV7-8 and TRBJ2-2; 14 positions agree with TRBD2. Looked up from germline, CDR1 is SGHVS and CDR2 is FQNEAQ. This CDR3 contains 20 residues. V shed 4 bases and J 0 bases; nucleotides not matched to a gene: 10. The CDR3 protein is CASSWIRTSGRPSNTGELFF. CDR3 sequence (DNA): TGTGCCAGCAGCTGGATAAGGACTAGCGGGAGGCCCTCGAACACCGGGGAGCTGTTTTTT. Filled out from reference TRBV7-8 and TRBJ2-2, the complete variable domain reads GAGVSQSPRYKVAKRGQDVALRCDPISGHVSLFWYQQALGQGPEFLTYFQNEAQLDKSGLPSDRFFAERPEGSVSTLKIQRTQQEDSAVYLCASSWIRTSGRPSNTGELFFGEGSRLTVL.

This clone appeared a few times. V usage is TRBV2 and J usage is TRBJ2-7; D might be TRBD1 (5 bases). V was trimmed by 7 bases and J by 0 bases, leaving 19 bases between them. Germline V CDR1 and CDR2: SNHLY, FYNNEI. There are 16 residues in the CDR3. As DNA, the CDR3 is TGTGCCAGCATGAGGACACTTGTAGTAAGCTCCTACGAGCAGTACTTC. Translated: CASMRTLVVSSYEQYF.

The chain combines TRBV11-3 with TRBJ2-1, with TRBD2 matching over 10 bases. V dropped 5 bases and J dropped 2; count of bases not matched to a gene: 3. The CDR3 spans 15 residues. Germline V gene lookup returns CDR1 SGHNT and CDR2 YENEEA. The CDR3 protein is CASSPSGGPYNEQFF. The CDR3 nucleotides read TGTGCCAGCAGCCCTAGCGGGGGCCCCTACAATGAGCAGTTCTTC.